These 15 T cell receptor beta chains were sequenced from one sample in a study of naive and memory T cell subsets. Findings and limits, study-wide: Possibly reflecting memory cells re-expressing CD45RA, a few larger clonotypes occurred in naive repertoires, especially CD8.

These receptors' targets are unknown. The beta constant-region primer was an equimolar mix of two oligonucleotides covering TRBC1 and TRBC2. Nested alpha and beta constant-region primers with the SP2 primer drove four PCR rounds on ligated cDNA. Via MiXCR, TCRdb re-called the UMI-ligation and nested PCR reads, giving one row per CDR3 protein. Among roughly 150,000 distinct CDR3 sequences listed, roughly 23% were seen once. Sequencing was carried out using naive CD4+ T cells from blood. These receptors all come from a human donor in good health.

This clonotype was observed a few times. The chain has TRBV3-1 and TRBJ2-5, with D possibly TRBD2 on 6 matching bases. The CDR3 consists of 16 residues. The V end was cut by 0 bases, the J end by 5 bases, with 16 bases between. Germline loops: CDR1 LGHDT, CDR2 YNNKEL (reference sequence). CDR3 residues: CASSQEEGGVWETQYF. CDR3 bases: TGTGCCAGCAGCCAAGAGGAGGGCGGAGTTTGGGAGACCCAGTACTTC.

The sample holds a few counts of this clonotype. CDR3 amino acids: CASSTGLTYNEQFF. CDR3 coding DNA: TGCGCCAGCAGCACTGGACTAACCTACAATGAGCAGTTCTTC. V gene TRBV5-1 combines with J gene TRBJ2-1, with a possible D match to TRBD2 (6 bases). V was clipped by 4 bases and J by 2 bases, with 10 bases between them. Germline CDR1 is SGHRS and CDR2 is YFSETQ. The CDR3 runs to 14 residues. The full variable domain, its missing parts supplied by reference TRBV5-1 and TRBJ2-1, is KAGVTQTPRYLIKTRGQQVTLSCSPISGHRSVSWYQQTPGQGLQFLFEYFSETQRNKGNFPGRFSGRQFSNSRSEMNVSTLELGDSALYLCASSTGLTYNEQFFGPGTRLTVL.

About this clonotype: A much larger clonotype is one base distant, so this may be a read error. The rearrangement joins TRBV6-6 to TRBJ2-3; 15 nucleotides align to TRBD2. The CDR3 covers 19 residues. Per the germline V gene, CDR1 is MNHNY and CDR2 is SVGAGI (reference sequence). CDR3 amino acids: CASRYSGGGLAGGPDTQYF. The CDR3 nucleotides read TGTGCCAGCCGTTACTCTGGAGGGGGACTAGCGGGAGGTCCAGATACGCAGTATTTT.

This clonotype has only a few counts. This sequence joins TRBV27 and TRBJ1-2; 8 bases align to TRBD1. With 5 bases clipped from V and 2 bases from J, the junction kept 7 bases outside the gene matches. Germline CDR1 and CDR2: MNHEY and SMNVEV (reference sequence). CDR3 length equals 15 residues. CDR3 nucleotide sequence: TGTGCCAGCAGTGTGGAGGGACAGGCGAACTATGGCTACACCTTC. Amino acids: CASSVEGQANYGYTF.

Here the CDR3 reads CASSKAGTQNYEQYF. DNA for the CDR3: TGCGCCAGCAGCAAAGCCGGGACACAGAACTACGAGCAGTACTTC. This chain connects TRBV5-1 to TRBJ2-7, with D perhaps matching TRBD1 (6 bases). V lost 4 bases and J lost 3, with 17 bases in between. The CDR3 extends over 15 amino acids. Germline values: CDR1 SGHRS, CDR2 YFSETQ.

This clonotype was counted a few times. The V and J genes are TRBV3-1 and TRBJ2-1; TRBD2 is a possible D gene (5 bases). The V end lost 3 bases, the J end lost 10 bases, and 16 bases lay between the germline ends. CDR1 is LGHDT and CDR2 is YNNKEL in the germline V gene (reference sequence). The CDR3 loop spans 14 amino acids. CDR3 sequence (DNA): TGTGCCAGCAGCCACAGGACTGGGTTGGAGGAGCAGTTCTTC. This sequence encodes CASSHRTGLEEQFF.

The chain uses TRBV20-1 and TRBJ1-2; 8 bases agree with TRBD1. In germline, CDR1 is DFQATT, CDR2 SNEGSKA (reference sequence). The CDR3 contains 15 residues. J was trimmed by 3 bases and V by 6 bases; bases with no gene match: 12. The CDR3 region is CSAASTGQGHYGYTF. In DNA, the CDR3 is TGCAGTGCCGCCTCCACCGGACAGGGCCACTATGGCTACACCTTC.

V usage is TRBV6-1 and J usage is TRBJ2-5; 10 nucleotides match TRBD1. The CDR3 length is 14 residues. Germline V lookup: CDR1 MNHNS, CDR2 SASEGT. V shed 6 bases and J 4 bases; nucleotides not matched to a gene: 5. The CDR3: CASSAGQGIETQYF. The CDR3 DNA reads as TGTGCCAGCAGCGCGGGACAGGGGATAGAGACCCAGTACTTC.

The chain employs TRBV6-4 and TRBJ1-2; D may be TRBD1 (6 bases). V was trimmed by 5 bases and J by 6 bases, leaving 25 bases between them. Germline V gives CDR1 MRHNA, CDR2 SNTAGT. The CDR3 has 17 amino acids. The CDR3 DNA is TGTGCCAGCAGTCCTTTTATGGGACACCCTCCGTCGGATGGCTACACCTTC. Translated: CASSPFMGHPPSDGYTF.

The rearrangement uses TRBV9 and TRBJ1-2; 8 positions match TRBD1. Germline CDR1 reads SGDLS; CDR2 reads YYNGEE. This CDR3 has 16 amino acids. V lost 4 bases, J lost 8 bases, and 16 bases stayed unmatched. CDR3 coding DNA: TGTGCCAGCAGCATTACTGAGGGACAGGTGGCTGGAGGCTACACCTTC. This gives the protein CASSITEGQVAGGYTF.

The table lists this clonotype with a few counts. This sequence joins TRBV28 and TRBJ1-5; weak D call: TRBD1 (6 bases). Germline V lookup: CDR1 MDHEN, CDR2 SYDVKM. The CDR3 consists of 12 residues. The ends were cut back, 6 bases at V and 9 bases at J, with 12 bases in the middle. The DNA for the CDR3 is TGTGCCAGCAGGCAACAGGGTTGGCCCCAGCATTTT. Amino acid sequence: CASRQQGWPQHF. The whole variable domain, remainder taken from reference TRBV28 and TRBJ1-5, is DVKVTQSSRYLVKRTGEKVFLECVQDMDHENMFWYRQDPGLGLRLIYFSYDVKMKEKGDIPEGYSVSREKKERFSLILESASTNQTSMYLCASRQQGWPQHFGDGTRLSIL.

This clonotype was found a few times. J is TRBJ1-4 and V is TRBV28; 7 nucleotides match TRBD1. Trimming removed 4 bases from V and 4 bases from J; junction bases left unmatched: 12. The CDR3 is 17 amino acids. Germline CDR1 reads MDHEN; CDR2 reads SYDVKM. The CDR3, as DNA: TGTGCCAGCAGTTCCCCGGGACAGACCGGGGGTAATGAAAAACTGTTTTTT. Translating gives CASSSPGQTGGNEKLFF.

This chain uses TRBV28 with TRBJ2-7; tentatively, D is TRBD1 (5 bases). The length of the CDR3 is 15 residues. V was shortened by 2 bases and J by 1 base, with 12 bases between the two germline ends. The germline V gene encodes CDR1 MDHEN and CDR2 SYDVKM. The CDR3 reads CASSLGSTESYEQYF. For the CDR3, the DNA is TGTGCCAGCAGTTTAGGTTCGACAGAATCCTACGAGCAGTACTTC.

This chain uses TRBV5-1 with TRBJ2-5; TRBD1 matches at 7 bases. V shed 3 bases, J shed 1 base, and the junction held 3 bases outside the gene matches. Germline loops: CDR1 SGHRS, CDR2 YFSETQ. This CDR3 region has 14 residues. The CDR3 region is CASSSGQSQETQYF. The CDR3 region has the DNA TGCGCCAGCAGCTCGGGACAGTCCCAAGAGACCCAGTACTTC.

The V and J genes are TRBV27 and TRBJ2-7; 14 bases map to TRBD2. The CDR3 runs 18 residues. Germline V gives CDR1 MNHEY, CDR2 SMNVEV (reference sequence). V lost 4 bases and J lost 5; bases outside the gene matches: 13. The CDR3 reads CASSSLGLAGGRPNEQYF. Here the CDR3 DNA reads TGTGCCAGCAGTTCCCTCGGACTAGCGGGAGGCCGCCCCAACGAGCAGTACTTC.